The present T cell receptor (beta chain) was sequenced within a study of response to subunit inactivated influenza vaccine. The CDR3 runs 12 residues. V was clipped by 6 bases and J by 10 bases; unmatched bases: 6. Germline V gives CDR1 MNHNY, CDR2 SVGAGI (reference sequence). TCRdb re-derived calls from the RT-PCR reads in MiXCR, one entry per CDR3 protein. The sample records hundreds of thousands of distinct CDR3 sequences, about 11% being singletons. A further study also used this sample, focusing on T cells expressing NK-cell markers. As that report states: Production of TCR beta cDNA relied on 5'RACE template switching with UMIs. It was from sorted CD3+CD56+NKG2C+, CD3+CD56+NKG2C- and CD3+CD56-NKG2C+ T cells that TCR beta repertoires came. Whether the expanded NKG2C+ T cell clones recognized HCMV remained unclear.

Sequenced here: PBMCs from blood, sampled on the day of vaccination. This receptor was identified in a man between 50 and 59 years old who received an inactivated influenza vaccine. The chain links TRBV6-6 to TRBJ1-2, with TRBD1 matching 9 bases. DNA for the CDR3: TGTGCCAGCAGGGGGGACAGGGATTACTACACCTTC. Its translation is CASRGDRDYYTF.